This T cell receptor beta chain was recovered during a study of T-cell memory formation after mild COVID-19. In the study overall: Most TCR clusters belonged to a single donor. Study results and caveats: The appearance of some responding clones in pre-infection memory suggested that cross-reactive memory joined. CD4+ clones that contracted lay mainly in CM and EM; CD8+ ones lay in EMRA.

Constant-segment-primed 5'RACE gave TCR alpha and TCR beta cDNA libraries with sample barcodes and UMIs. TCRdb reprocessed the 5' RACE reads with MiXCR, giving one entry per CDR3 protein. The sample shows 400,000 or so distinct CDR3 sequences, around 21% of them seen only once. This clonotype has at least ten counts. The antigen remains undetermined. The CDR3 loop spans 13 amino acids. Trimming removed 3 bases from V and 12 bases from J, with 20 bases in between. CDR1 and CDR2 (germline): DFQATT, SNEGSKA (reference sequence). Sequenced material: PBMCs or a T cell subset sorted from them (not recorded which). This clonotype originated in an adult woman who had mild COVID-19 (a few samples of this study predate the infection). Cell type and time point are not known. This sequence joins TRBV20-1 and TRBJ1-1, with D uncertain. The CDR3 protein is CSASSPGREATFF. In nucleotides, the CDR3 is TGCAGTGCTAGTAGTCCCGGGCGGGAGGCAACTTTCTTT.